Given below is one TCR beta chain in context. The antigen is not known. The data originate from a study of CD4+ T cells in melanoma. General observations from the study: CD8+ T cell, macrophage and B cell function reportedly correlated with neoantigen-specific CD4+ T cells. In melanoma, neoantigen-specific CD4+ T cells reportedly differed in differentiation state.

Measured with immunoSEQ multiplex PCR; TCRdb has only the in-frame clones, and not every one. The sample lists some 9,900 clones; approximately 78% were seen once. CDR1 and CDR2 from the germline V gene are SNHLY and FYNNEI. Trimming removed 8 bases at V and 6 bases at J, with 17 bases between. This CDR3 has 14 residues. Source material: cells from a culture (not recorded whether cultured in vitro). This TCR derives from a human donor with melanoma. This chain connects TRBV2 to TRBJ1-5; a possible D gene is TRBD1 (5 bases). This CDR3 reads CASRAGGGTQPQHF. The CDR3 DNA is TGTGCCAGCCGCGCGGGGGGGGGAACTCAGCCCCAGCATTTT.